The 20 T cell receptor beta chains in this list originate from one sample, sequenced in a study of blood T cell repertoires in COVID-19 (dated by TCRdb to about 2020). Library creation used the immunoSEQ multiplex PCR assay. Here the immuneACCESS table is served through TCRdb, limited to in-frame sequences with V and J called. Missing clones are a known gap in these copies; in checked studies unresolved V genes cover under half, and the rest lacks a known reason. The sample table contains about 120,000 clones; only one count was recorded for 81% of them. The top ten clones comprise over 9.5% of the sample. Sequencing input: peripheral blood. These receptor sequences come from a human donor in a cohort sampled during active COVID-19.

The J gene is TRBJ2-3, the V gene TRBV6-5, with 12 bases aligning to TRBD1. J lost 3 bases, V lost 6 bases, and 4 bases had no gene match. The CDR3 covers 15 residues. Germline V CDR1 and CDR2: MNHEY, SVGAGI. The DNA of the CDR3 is TGTGCCAGCAGCTGGGGACAGGGGGCGACAGATACGCAGTATTTT. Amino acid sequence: CASSWGQGATDTQYF.

CDR3 loop: CASSLGQMNTGELFF. In DNA form, the CDR3 reads TGTGCCAGCAGTTTGGGACAGATGAACACCGGGGAGCTGTTTTTT. The V call is TRBV28, the J call TRBJ2-2; TRBD1 matches 7 bases. The CDR3 runs to 15 residues. Germline V gives CDR1 MDHEN, CDR2 SYDVKM. V gave up 3 bases and J gave up 1 base; unmatched junction bases: 2.

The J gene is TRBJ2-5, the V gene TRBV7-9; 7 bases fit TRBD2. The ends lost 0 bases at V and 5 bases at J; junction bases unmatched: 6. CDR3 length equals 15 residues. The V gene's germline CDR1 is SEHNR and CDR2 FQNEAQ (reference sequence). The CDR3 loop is CASSLAGGSGETQYF. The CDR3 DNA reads TGTGCCAGCAGCTTAGCGGGGGGGAGTGGTGAGACCCAGTACTTC. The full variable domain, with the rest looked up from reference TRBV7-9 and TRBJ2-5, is DTGVSQNPRHKITKRGQNVTFRCDPISEHNRLYWYRQTLGQGPEFLTYFQNEAQLEKSRLLSDRFSAERPKGSFSTLEIQRTEQGDSAMYLCASSLAGGSGETQYFGPGTRLLVL.

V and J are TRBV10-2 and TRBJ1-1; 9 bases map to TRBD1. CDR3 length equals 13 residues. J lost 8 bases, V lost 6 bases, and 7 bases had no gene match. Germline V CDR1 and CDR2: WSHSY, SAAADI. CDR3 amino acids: CASRGATGGEAFF. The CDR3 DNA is TGCGCCAGCAGGGGTGCAACAGGGGGCGAAGCTTTCTTT.

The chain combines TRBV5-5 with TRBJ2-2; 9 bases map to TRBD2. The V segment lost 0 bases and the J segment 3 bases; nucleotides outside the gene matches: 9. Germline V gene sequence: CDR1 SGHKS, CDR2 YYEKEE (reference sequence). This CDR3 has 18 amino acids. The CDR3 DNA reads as TGTGCCAGCAGCTTGGCCTTTGGGCGGGGGGGCGACACCGGGGAGCTGTTTTTT. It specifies CASSLAFGRGGDTGELFF. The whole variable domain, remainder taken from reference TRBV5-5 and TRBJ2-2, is DAGVTQSPTHLIKTRGQQVTLRCSPISGHKSVSWYQQVLGQGPQFIFQYYEKEERGRGNFPDRFSARQFPNYSSELNVNALLLGDSALYLCASSLAFGRGGDTGELFFGEGSRLTVL.

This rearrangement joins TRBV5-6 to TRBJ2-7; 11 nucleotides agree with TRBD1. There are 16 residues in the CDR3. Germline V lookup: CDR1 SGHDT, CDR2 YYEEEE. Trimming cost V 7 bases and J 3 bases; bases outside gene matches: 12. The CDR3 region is CASSGGGQGVYYEQYF. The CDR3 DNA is TGTGCCAGCTCAGGCGGGGGACAGGGGGTTTACTACGAGCAGTACTTC.

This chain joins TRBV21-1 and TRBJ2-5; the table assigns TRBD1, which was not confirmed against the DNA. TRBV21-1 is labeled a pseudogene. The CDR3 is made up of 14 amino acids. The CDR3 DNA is TGTGCCAGCAGCACCAGGGTACAAGAAGAGACCCAGTACTTC. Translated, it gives CASSTRVQEETQYF.

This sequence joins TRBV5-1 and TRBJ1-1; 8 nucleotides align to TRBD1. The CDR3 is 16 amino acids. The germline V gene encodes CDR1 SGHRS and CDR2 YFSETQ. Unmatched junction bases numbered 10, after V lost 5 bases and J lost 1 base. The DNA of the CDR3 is TGCGCCAGCAGTCCAGTCGGACAGGGCGAGAACACTGAAGCTTTCTTT. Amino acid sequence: CASSPVGQGENTEAFF.

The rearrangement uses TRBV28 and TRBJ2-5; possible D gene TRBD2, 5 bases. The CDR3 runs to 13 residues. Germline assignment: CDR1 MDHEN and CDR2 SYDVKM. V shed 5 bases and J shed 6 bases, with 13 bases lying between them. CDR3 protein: CASSPPGSQTQYF. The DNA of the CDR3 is TGTGCCAGCAGTCCCCCGGGGTCCCAGACCCAGTACTTC.

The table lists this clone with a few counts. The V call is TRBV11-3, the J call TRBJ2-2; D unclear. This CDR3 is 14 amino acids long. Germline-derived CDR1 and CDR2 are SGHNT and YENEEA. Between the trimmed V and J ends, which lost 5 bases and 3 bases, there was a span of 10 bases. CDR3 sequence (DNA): TGTGCCAGCAGCCTAGTCAGTTACACCGGGGAGCTGTTTTTT. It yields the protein CASSLVSYTGELFF.

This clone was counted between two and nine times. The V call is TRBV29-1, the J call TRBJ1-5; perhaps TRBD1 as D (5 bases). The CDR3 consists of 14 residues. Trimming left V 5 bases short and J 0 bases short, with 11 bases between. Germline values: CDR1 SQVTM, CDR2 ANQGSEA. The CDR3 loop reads CSVIDSYSNQPQHF. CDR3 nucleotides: TGCAGCGTTATAGACAGTTATAGCAATCAGCCCCAGCATTTT.

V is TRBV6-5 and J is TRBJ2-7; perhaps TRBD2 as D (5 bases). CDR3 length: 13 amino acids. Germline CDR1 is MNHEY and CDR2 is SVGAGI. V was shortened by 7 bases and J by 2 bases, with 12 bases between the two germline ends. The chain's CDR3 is CASTVSGTYEQYF. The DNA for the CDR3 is TGTGCCAGCACCGTAAGCGGCACCTACGAGCAGTACTTC.

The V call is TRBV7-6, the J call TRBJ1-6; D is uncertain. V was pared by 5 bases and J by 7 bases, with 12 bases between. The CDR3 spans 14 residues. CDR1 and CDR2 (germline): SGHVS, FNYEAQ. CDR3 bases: TGTGCCAGCAGCCTCCGACAACCCAATTCACCCCTCCACTTT. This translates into CASSLRQPNSPLHF.

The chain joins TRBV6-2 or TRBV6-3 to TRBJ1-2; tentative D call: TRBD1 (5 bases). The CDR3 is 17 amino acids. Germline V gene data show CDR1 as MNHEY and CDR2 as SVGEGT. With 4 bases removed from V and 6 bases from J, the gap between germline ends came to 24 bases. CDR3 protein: CASSLVDRLAREDGYTF. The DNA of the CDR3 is TGTGCCAGCAGTTTGGTGGACCGTCTAGCCAGGGAGGATGGCTACACCTTC.

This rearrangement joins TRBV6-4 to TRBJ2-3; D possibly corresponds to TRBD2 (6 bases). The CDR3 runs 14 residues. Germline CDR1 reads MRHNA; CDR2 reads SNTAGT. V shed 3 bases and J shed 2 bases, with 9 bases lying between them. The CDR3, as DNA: TGTGCCAGCAGTGAGGGACTCTCCACAGATACGCAGTATTTT. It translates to CASSEGLSTDTQYF.

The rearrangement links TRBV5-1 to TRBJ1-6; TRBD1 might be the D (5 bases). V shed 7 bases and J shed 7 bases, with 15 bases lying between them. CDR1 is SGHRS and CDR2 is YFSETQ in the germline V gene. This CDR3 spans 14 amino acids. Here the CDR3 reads CASGSGRGNSPLHF. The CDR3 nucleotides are TGCGCCAGCGGCTCGGGACGGGGGAATTCACCCCTCCACTTT.

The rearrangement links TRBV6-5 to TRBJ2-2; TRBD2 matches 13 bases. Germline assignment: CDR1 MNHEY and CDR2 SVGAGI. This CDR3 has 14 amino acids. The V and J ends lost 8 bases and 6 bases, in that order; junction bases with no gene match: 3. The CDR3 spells CASRTSGSPGELFF. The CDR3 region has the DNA TGTGCCAGCCGGACTAGCGGGAGTCCCGGGGAGCTGTTTTTT.

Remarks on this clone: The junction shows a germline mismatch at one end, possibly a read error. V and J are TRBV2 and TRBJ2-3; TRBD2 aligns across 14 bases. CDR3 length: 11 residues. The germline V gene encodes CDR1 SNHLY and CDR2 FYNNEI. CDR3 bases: TGTGCCAGCAGGGAGACTAGCGGGGGGGCATTT. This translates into CASRETSGGAF.

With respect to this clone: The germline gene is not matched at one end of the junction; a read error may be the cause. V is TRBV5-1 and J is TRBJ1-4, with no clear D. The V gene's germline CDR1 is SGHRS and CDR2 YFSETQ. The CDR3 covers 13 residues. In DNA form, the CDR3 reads TGCGCCAGCAGCTTGGATTACCGGTCCCCTCCGATTTTT. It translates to CASSLDYRSPPIF.

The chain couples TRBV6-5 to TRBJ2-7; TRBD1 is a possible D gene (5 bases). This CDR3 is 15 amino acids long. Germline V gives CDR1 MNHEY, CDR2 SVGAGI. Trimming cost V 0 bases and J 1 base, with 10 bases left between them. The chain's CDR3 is CASSYSTTASYEQYF. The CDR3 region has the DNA TGTGCCAGCAGTTACTCGACGACAGCTTCCTACGAGCAGTACTTC.